The present entry profiles one TCR beta chain with its context. The antigen remains unidentified. CDR3 length: 13 amino acids. CDR1 and CDR2 (germline): MNHNS, SASEGT. The V and J ends lost 10 bases and 5 bases, in that order; junction bases with no gene match: 10. This sample is part of a study of OX40 agonist ivuxolimab in advanced cancers. General observations from the study: Researchers did not establish what antigens the expanded peripheral T cells target. At 0.1 to 3.0 mg/kg and by week 6, CD4+ and CD8+ T cells in the blood had expanded clonally.

With autoimmune disease history or systemic immunosuppression, patients were excluded. Assay used: immunoSEQ multiplex PCR; TCRdb lists only in-frame clones, some missing. The sample lists over 70,000 clones; around nine tenths were seen once. The material sequenced was CD4+ or CD8+ T cells sorted from blood, taken in a trial of the OX40 agonist ivuxolimab. The chain combines TRBV6-1 with TRBJ1-2, with 7 nucleotides matching TRBD1. The receptor's source is an adult with an advanced solid tumor such as melanoma, head and neck, liver or kidney cancer. The CDR3 is CATHPGTAYGYTF. The CDR3 DNA reads TGTGCCACACATCCTGGGACAGCGTATGGCTACACCTTC.